The text below deals with one TCR beta chain. Authors' analysis steps: From reference gene primer amplification, estimates of nucleated cell counts were derived. Clones were sequenced by immunoSEQ multiplex PCR, and TCRdb holds only the in-frame ones, with some missing. That table furnishes V, J and clone size, whereas the DNA furnished D and trimming. The table lists some 200,000 clones, approximately 90% of them singletons. The sample is drawn from a study of blood T cell repertoires in COVID-19. Study context: Sample material is recorded as cDNA or gDNA derived from T cells, B-cell-depleted T cells, or PBMCs.

Germline V CDR1 and CDR2: KGHDR, SFDVKD. The V end was cut by 6 bases, the J end by 0 bases, with 11 bases between. This CDR3 region has 15 residues. Input material: peripheral blood. The source is a man aged 45 to 65 with acute or convalescent COVID-19. This chain uses TRBV24-1 with TRBJ1-5; tentatively, D is TRBD1 (5 bases). The CDR3 coding sequence is TGTGCCACCAGTTCCGGGGACTATAGCAATCAGCCCCAGCATTTT. Protein: CATSSGDYSNQPQHF.